This entry features one T cell receptor (beta chain) sequence. These data come from a study of blood T cell repertoires in COVID-19. The germline V and J ends were trimmed by 1 base and 0 bases, with 6 bases remaining between them. Germline assignment: CDR1 SEHNR and CDR2 FQNEAQ (reference sequence). The CDR3 has 15 residues. Participants were aged about 18 to 100 years from around 25 US areas. As handled by the study authors: Nucleated cell counts were estimated from reference gene primer amplification. Only in-frame clones appear in the TCRdb table, and some are missing; sequencing was by immunoSEQ multiplex PCR. That table is the source of V, J and clone size, and D and trimming were worked out from the DNA. The data show 300,000 to 400,000 clones, approximately 88% seen once.

The rearrangement links TRBV7-9 to TRBJ2-2, with D unresolved. This sequence was found in a woman aged 25 to 39 with acute COVID-19. The sample consisted of PBMCs or T cells enriched from blood (not recorded which). The CDR3 bases are TGTGCCAGCAGCTTAGGGCAGGCGAACACCGGGGAGCTGTTTTTT. Translation: CASSLGQANTGELFF.